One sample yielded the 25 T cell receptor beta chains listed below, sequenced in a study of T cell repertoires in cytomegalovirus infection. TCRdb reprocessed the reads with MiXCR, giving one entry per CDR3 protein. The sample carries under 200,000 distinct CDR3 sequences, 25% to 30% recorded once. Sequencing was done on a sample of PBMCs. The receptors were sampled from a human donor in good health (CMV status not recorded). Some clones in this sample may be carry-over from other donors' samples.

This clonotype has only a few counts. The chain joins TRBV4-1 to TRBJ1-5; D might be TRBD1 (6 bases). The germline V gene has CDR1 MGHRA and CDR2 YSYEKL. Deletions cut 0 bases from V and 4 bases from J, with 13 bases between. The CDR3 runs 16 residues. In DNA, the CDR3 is TGCGCCAGCAGCCAAGAGGGGGGGCTGGGAAATCAGCCCCAGCATTTT. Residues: CASSQEGGLGNQPQHF.

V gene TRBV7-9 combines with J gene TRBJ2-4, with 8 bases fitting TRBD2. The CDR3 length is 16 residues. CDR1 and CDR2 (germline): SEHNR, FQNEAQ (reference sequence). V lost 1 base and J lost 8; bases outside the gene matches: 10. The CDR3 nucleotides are TGTGCCAGCAGCTTAGTTAGCGGGGCGGGGCCGCACATTCAGTACTTC. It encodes CASSLVSGAGPHIQYF. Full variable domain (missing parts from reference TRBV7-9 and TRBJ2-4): DTGVSQNPRHKITKRGQNVTFRCDPISEHNRLYWYRQTLGQGPEFLTYFQNEAQLEKSRLLSDRFSAERPKGSFSTLEIQRTEQGDSAMYLCASSLVSGAGPHIQYFGAGTRLSVL.

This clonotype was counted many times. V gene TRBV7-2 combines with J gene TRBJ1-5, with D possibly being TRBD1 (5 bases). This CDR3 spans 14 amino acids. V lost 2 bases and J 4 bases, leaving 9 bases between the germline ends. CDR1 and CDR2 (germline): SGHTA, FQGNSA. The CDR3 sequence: CASSLQGGNQPQHF. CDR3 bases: TGTGCCAGCAGCTTACAGGGAGGGAATCAGCCCCAGCATTTT.

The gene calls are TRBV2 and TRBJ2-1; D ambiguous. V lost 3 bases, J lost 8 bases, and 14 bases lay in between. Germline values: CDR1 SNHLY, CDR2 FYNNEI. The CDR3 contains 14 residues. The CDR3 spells CASSDQRALYEQFF. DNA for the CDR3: TGTGCCAGCAGTGATCAGCGAGCGCTATATGAGCAGTTCTTC.

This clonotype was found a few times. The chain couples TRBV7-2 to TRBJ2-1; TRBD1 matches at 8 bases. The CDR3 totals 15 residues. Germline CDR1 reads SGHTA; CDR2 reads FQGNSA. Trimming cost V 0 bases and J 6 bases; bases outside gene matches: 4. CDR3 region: CASSLALTGGNEQFF. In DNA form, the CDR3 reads TGTGCCAGCAGCTTAGCCTTAACAGGGGGCAATGAGCAGTTCTTC.

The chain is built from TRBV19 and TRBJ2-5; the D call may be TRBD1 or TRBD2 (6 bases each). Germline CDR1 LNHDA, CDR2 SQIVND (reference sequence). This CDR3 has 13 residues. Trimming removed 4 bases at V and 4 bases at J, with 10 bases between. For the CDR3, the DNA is TGTGCCAGTAGTAGTGGGGGGCCAGAGACCCAGTACTTC. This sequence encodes CASSSGGPETQYF.

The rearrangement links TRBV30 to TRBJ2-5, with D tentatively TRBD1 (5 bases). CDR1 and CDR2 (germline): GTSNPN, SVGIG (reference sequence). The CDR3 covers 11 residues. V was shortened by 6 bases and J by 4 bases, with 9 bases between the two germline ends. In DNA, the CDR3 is TGTGCCTGCCAAGACAGAGAGACCCAGTACTTC. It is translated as CACQDRETQYF.

CDR3 coding DNA: TGCAGCGTTGAGGGGGATAGGCGAAACACCGGGGAGCTGTTTTTT. Its protein product is CSVEGDRRNTGELFF. V is TRBV29-1 and J is TRBJ2-2; either TRBD1 or TRBD2 may fit D (5 bases each). V was shortened by 3 bases and J by 2 bases, with 13 bases between the two germline ends. Germline V gives CDR1 SQVTM, CDR2 ANQGSEA. The CDR3 totals 15 residues.

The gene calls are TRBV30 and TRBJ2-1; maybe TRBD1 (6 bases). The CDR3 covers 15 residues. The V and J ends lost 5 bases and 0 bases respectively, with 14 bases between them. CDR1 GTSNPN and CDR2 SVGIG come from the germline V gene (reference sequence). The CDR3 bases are TGTGCCTGGGGCGTGGAAGGGGGCTCCTACAATGAGCAGTTCTTC. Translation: CAWGVEGGSYNEQFF.

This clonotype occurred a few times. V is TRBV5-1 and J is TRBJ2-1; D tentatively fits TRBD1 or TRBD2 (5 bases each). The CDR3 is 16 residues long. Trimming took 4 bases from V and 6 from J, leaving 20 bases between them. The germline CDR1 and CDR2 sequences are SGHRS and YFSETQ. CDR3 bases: TGCGCCAGCAGCCAGACCACCGGGGCTTCTGTCAATGAGCAGTTCTTC. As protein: CASSQTTGASVNEQFF.

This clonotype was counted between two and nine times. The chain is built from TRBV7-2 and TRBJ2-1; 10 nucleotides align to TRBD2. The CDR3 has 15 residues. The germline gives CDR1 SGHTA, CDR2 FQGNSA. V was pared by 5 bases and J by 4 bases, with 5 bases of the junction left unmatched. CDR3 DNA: TGTGCCAGCAGCGTTAGCGGGGGGCCTTACAATGAGCAGTTCTTC. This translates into CASSVSGGPYNEQFF.

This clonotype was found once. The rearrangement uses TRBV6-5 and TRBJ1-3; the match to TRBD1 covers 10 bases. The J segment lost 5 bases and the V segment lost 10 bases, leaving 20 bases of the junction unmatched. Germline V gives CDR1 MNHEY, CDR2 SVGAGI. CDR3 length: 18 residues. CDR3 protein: CATSAPGQGSSARNTIYF. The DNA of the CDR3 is TGTGCCACCTCGGCTCCGGGACAGGGGAGCTCGGCTAGAAACACCATATATTTT.

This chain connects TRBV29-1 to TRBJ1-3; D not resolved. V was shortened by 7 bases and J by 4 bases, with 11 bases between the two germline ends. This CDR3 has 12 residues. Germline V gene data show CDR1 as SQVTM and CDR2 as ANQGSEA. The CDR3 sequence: CSAVNAGNTIYF. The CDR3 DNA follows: TGCAGCGCCGTTAACGCGGGAAACACCATATATTTT.

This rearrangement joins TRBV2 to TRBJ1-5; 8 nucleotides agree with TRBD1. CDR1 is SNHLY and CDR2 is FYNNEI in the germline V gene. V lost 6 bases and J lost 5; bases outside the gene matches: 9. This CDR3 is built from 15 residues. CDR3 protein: CASRPDRGWDQPQHF. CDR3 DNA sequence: TGTGCCAGCAGACCCGACAGGGGATGGGATCAGCCCCAGCATTTT.

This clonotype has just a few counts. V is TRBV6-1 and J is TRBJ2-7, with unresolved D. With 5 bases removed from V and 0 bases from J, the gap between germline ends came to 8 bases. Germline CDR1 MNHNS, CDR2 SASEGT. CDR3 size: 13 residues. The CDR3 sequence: CASSPGSSYEQYF. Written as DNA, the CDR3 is TGTGCCAGCAGTCCAGGTAGCTCCTACGAGCAGTACTTC.

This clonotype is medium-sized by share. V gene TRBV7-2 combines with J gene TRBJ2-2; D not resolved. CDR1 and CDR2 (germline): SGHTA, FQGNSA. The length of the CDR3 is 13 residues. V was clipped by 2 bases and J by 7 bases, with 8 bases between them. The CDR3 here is CASSLPGVGELFF. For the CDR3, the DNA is TGTGCCAGCAGCTTACCTGGGGTCGGGGAGCTGTTTTTT.

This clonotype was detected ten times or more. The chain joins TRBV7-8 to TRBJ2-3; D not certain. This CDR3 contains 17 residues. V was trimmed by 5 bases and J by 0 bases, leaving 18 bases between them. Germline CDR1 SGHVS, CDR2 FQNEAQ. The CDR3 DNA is TGTGCCAGCAGCCCCCAGCCTCCAGCGACTAGCACAGATACGCAGTATTTT. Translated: CASSPQPPATSTDTQYF.

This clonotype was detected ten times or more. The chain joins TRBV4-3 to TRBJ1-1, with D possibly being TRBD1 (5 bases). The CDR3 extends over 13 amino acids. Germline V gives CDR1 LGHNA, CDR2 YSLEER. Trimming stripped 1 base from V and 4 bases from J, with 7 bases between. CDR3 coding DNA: TGCGCCAGCAGCCAAGTGACAGCCACTGAAGCTTTCTTT. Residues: CASSQVTATEAFF.

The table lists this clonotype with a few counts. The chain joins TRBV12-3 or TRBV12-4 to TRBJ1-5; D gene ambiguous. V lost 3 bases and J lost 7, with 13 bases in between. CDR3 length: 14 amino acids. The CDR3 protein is CASSFDKFLQPQHF. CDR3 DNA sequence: TGTGCCAGCAGTTTCGATAAGTTCTTGCAGCCCCAGCATTTT.

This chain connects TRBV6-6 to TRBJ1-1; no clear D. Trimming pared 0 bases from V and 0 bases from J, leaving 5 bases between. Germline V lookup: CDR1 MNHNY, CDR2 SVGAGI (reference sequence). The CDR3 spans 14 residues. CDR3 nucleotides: TGTGCCAGCAGTTACTCGCGGCTGAACACTGAAGCTTTCTTT. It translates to CASSYSRLNTEAFF.

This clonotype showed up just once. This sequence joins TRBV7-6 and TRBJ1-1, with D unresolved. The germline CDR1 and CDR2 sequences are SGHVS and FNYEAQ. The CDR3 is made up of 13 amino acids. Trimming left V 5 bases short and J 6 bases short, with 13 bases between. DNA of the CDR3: TGTGCCAGCAGCCTTTGGCAGTCCCCTGAAGCTTTCTTT. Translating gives CASSLWQSPEAFF.

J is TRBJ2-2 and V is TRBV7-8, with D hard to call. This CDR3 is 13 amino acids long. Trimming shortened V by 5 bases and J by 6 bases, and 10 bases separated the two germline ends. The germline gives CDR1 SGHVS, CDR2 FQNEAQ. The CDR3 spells CASSGRAPGELFF. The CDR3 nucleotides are TGTGCCAGCAGCGGCCGCGCGCCCGGGGAGCTGTTTTTT.

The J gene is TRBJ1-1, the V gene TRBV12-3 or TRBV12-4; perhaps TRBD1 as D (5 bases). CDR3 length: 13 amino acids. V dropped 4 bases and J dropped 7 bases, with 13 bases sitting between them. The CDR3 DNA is TGTGCCAGCAGTTGGGACGGTGATGATGAAGCTTTCTTT. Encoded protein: CASSWDGDDEAFF.

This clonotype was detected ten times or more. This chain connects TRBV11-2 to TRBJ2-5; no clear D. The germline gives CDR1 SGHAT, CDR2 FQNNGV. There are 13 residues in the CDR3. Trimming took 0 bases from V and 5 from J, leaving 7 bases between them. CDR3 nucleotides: TGTGCCAGCAGCTTAGAGAGGACGGAGACCCAGTACTTC. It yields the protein CASSLERTETQYF. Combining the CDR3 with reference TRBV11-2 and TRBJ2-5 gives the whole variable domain EAGVAQSPRYKIIEKRQSVAFWCNPISGHATLYWYQQILGQGPKLLIQFQNNGVVDDSQLPKDRFSAERLKGVDSTLKIQPAKLEDSAVYLCASSLERTETQYFGPGTRLLVL.

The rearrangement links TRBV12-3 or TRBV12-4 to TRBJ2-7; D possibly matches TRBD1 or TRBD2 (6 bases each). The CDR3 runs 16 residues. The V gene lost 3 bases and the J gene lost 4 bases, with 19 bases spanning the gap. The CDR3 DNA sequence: TGTGCCAGCAGTTTTATCCGGGGGCTTCTTGAATACGAGCAGTACTTC. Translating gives CASSFIRGLLEYEQYF.